The clone carrying this T cell receptor (beta chain) is a singleton in its sample. Its antigen is not identified. This sample was included in a study of neoadjuvant anti-PD-1 for oral cavity cancer. Study background: Around day 43, patients without progression received a fourth nivolumab dose before surgery.

The CDR3 covers 17 residues. V gave up 0 bases and J gave up 4 bases; unmatched junction bases: 3. Regarding the study as a whole: Treg/Th17 ratio rose with pretreatment blood and fell with post-treatment tumor TCRbeta clonality.

Sequencing was performed with immunoSEQ multiplex PCR; in TCRdb, only in-frame clones are kept and a portion is missing. This table has 30,000 to 35,000 clones, 80% to 90% appearing once. The sequences come from PBMCs, collected before nivolumab (anti-PD-1) treatment. The chain uses TRBV23-1 and TRBJ2-1, with 13 bases lining up with TRBD2. TRBV23-1 is treated as an ORF (open reading frame) with a function not yet certain. The TCR was taken from a person between 40 and 85 years old with oral cavity squamous cell carcinoma. Written as DNA, the CDR3 is TGCGCCAGCAGTCAATCCGGGACTAGCGGGATTTACAATGAGCAGTTCTTC. It is translated as CASSQSGTSGIYNEQFF.